One and the same sample provided the 31 T cell receptor beta chains below, sequenced in a study of cytomegalovirus exposure and HLA in healthy donors. PCR primers comprised 60 Vbeta and 13 Jbeta primers. The protocol was immunoSEQ multiplex PCR, while the TCRdb copy is restricted to in-frame clones and leaves out a portion. The sample lists hundreds of thousands of clones; just over 70% were seen once. The specimen sequenced was PBMCs. Source of these receptors: a female donor in good health and CMV-seronegative.

This chain links TRBV4-2 with TRBJ2-1; D uncertain. Per the germline V gene, CDR1 is LGHNA and CDR2 is YNFKEQ. V lost 0 bases and J 6 bases, leaving 18 bases between the germline ends. The CDR3 runs 17 residues. Written as DNA, the CDR3 is TGTGCCAGCAGCCAAGATCATCGGTCCGTCGTCACCAATGAGCAGTTCTTC. Amino acid sequence: CASSQDHRSVVTNEQFF.

The V gene is TRBV6-5, the J gene TRBJ1-6; D gene uncertain. The CDR3 runs to 13 residues. V gave up 0 bases and J gave up 18 bases, with 15 bases separating them. From germline, CDR1 is MNHEY and CDR2 SVGAGI. For the CDR3, the DNA is TGTGCCAGCAGTTACTCGAGCGGGGAGACTTACCACTTT. Translation: CASSYSSGETYHF.

Worth noting for this clone: Other nucleotide sequences from this sample produce the same CDR3. The chain joins TRBV5-1 to TRBJ2-7; no clear D. The CDR3 runs to 14 residues. In germline, CDR1 is SGHRS, CDR2 YFSETQ. Trimming left V 0 bases short and J 0 bases short, with 7 bases between. The CDR3 region is CASSLGYGSYEQYF. CDR3 in DNA: TGCGCCAGCAGCTTGGGGTACGGCTCCTACGAGCAGTACTTC. The full variable domain, rest sourced from reference TRBV5-1 and TRBJ2-7, is KAGVTQTPRYLIKTRGQQVTLSCSPISGHRSVSWYQQTPGQGLQFLFEYFSETQRNKGNFPGRFSGRQFSNSRSEMNVSTLELGDSALYLCASSLGYGSYEQYFGPGTRLTVT.

The chain couples TRBV5-1 to TRBJ2-1; 13 nucleotides match TRBD2. The CDR3 sequence is 17 residues long. The germline V gene has CDR1 SGHRS and CDR2 YFSETQ. V was pared by 2 bases and J by 4 bases, with 6 bases of the junction left unmatched. The CDR3 protein is CASSLRTSGGIYNEQFF. CDR3 bases: TGCGCCAGCAGCTTAAGGACTAGCGGGGGTATTTACAATGAGCAGTTCTTC.

The gene calls are TRBV5-4 and TRBJ2-1; D might be TRBD2 (5 bases). Trimming removed 4 bases from V and 8 bases from J, with 10 bases in between. Per the germline V gene, CDR1 is SGHNT and CDR2 is YYREEE (reference sequence). The CDR3 length is 12 residues. CDR3 in DNA: TGTGCCAGCAGCCAGACTATGGATGAGCAGTTCTTC. This translates into CASSQTMDEQFF.

The chain uses TRBV11-2 and TRBJ2-2; TRBD2 aligns across 7 bases. V gave up 6 bases and J gave up 3 bases; unmatched junction bases: 7. CDR3 length equals 15 residues. Germline CDR1 SGHAT, CDR2 FQNNGV. The CDR3 sequence: CASSSRAGDTGELFF. Written as DNA, the CDR3 is TGTGCCAGCAGTTCCAGGGCGGGAGACACCGGGGAGCTGTTTTTT.

The CDR3 DNA follows: TGCAGCGTTGAAGGGTCGGGCGGGAGCACAGATACGCAGTATTTT. Translated: CSVEGSGGSTDTQYF. The gene calls are TRBV29-1 and TRBJ2-3; a weak D match, TRBD2 (5 bases). V lost 1 base and J 0 bases, leaving 11 bases between the germline ends. The germline CDR1 and CDR2 sequences are SQVTM and ANQGSEA. This CDR3 spans 15 amino acids.

The chain is built from TRBV27 and TRBJ2-3, with 14 nucleotides matching TRBD2. This CDR3 contains 16 residues. From germline, CDR1 is MNHEY and CDR2 SMNVEV (reference sequence). V was clipped by 4 bases and J by 4 bases; unmatched bases: 4. CDR3 DNA sequence: TGTGCCAGCAGTTCGGGACTAGCGGGAGCCCCAGATACGCAGTATTTT. Its translation: CASSSGLAGAPDTQYF.

This clone has only a few counts. The rearrangement joins TRBV10-3 to TRBJ2-7, with a tentative D call TRBD1 (5 bases). V lost 10 bases and J lost 0, with 13 bases in between. Per the germline V gene, CDR1 is ENHRY and CDR2 is SYGVKD. The CDR3 has 13 amino acids. DNA of the CDR3: TGTGCCAGCCAGACAGATAGCTCCTACGAGCAGTACTTC. Translating gives CASQTDSSYEQYF.

This chain links TRBV4-1 with TRBJ2-1; TRBD2 agrees at 14 bases. The CDR3 consists of 16 residues. Germline V gene sequence: CDR1 MGHRA, CDR2 YSYEKL. The J segment lost 4 bases and the V segment lost 5 bases, leaving 4 bases of the junction unmatched. CDR3 residues: CASSEGLAGVYNEQFF. The CDR3, as DNA: TGCGCCAGCAGCGAGGGACTAGCGGGAGTTTACAATGAGCAGTTCTTC.

The chain has TRBV5-1 and TRBJ2-5, with TRBD2 matching 7 bases. V lost 7 bases, J lost 1 base, and 7 bases stayed unmatched. This CDR3 has 14 residues. Germline V gives CDR1 SGHRS, CDR2 YFSETQ. The CDR3 loop reads CASQNGRSQETQYF. The DNA for the CDR3 is TGCGCCAGCCAAAACGGGAGGAGCCAAGAGACCCAGTACTTC. Looking up the rest from reference TRBV5-1 and TRBJ2-5 gives the full variable domain: KAGVTQTPRYLIKTRGQQVTLSCSPISGHRSVSWYQQTPGQGLQFLFEYFSETQRNKGNFPGRFSGRQFSNSRSEMNVSTLELGDSALYLCASQNGRSQETQYFGPGTRLLVL.

This chain joins TRBV19 and TRBJ2-1; maybe TRBD2 (6 bases). The CDR3 sequence is 14 residues long. CDR1 is LNHDA, CDR2 SQIVND, per germline (reference sequence). Trimming took 5 bases from V and 4 from J, leaving 12 bases between them. This CDR3 reads CASSPRTIYNEQFF. CDR3 nucleotide sequence: TGTGCCAGTAGTCCCCGGACTATATACAATGAGCAGTTCTTC.

This clone turned up a few times. The genes are TRBV6-1 and TRBJ1-5; D is perhaps TRBD1 (6 bases). The CDR3 is 16 amino acids. Germline-derived CDR1 and CDR2 are MNHNS and SASEGT. V was cut by 0 bases and J by 9 bases, with 18 bases left in between. The CDR3 region is CASSEAFLGGPRPQHF. The CDR3 DNA reads TGTGCCAGCAGTGAAGCCTTTTTGGGGGGGCCCCGGCCCCAGCATTTT.

V usage is TRBV11-3 and J usage is TRBJ2-4, with D possibly being TRBD2 (5 bases). The CDR3 has 12 amino acids. V was trimmed by 4 bases and J by 8 bases, leaving 9 bases between them. The germline gives CDR1 SGHNT, CDR2 YENEEA. Here the CDR3 DNA reads TGTGCCAGCAGCTCGGACGGGGACATTCAGTACTTC. This sequence encodes CASSSDGDIQYF.

V usage is TRBV7-3 and J usage is TRBJ2-3, with a possible D match to TRBD1 (5 bases). The length of the CDR3 is 14 residues. The ends were cut back, 8 bases at V and 0 bases at J, with 12 bases in the middle. Germline V gives CDR1 SGHTA, CDR2 FQGTGA. The CDR3 here is CASGDSSSTDTQYF. Here the CDR3 DNA reads TGTGCCAGCGGTGACAGTTCTAGCACAGATACGCAGTATTTT.

V and J are TRBV28 and TRBJ2-3, with 9 positions matching TRBD1. The CDR3 loop spans 15 amino acids. The trim removed 6 bases at V and 0 bases at J, leaving 4 bases unmatched. Germline CDR1 is MDHEN and CDR2 is SYDVKM. The CDR3 loop is CASSPGQGSTDTQYF. CDR3 in DNA: TGTGCCAGCAGCCCTGGACAGGGGAGCACAGATACGCAGTATTTT.

In its sample, this clone was seen a few times. The gene calls are TRBV5-1 and TRBJ2-5; no reliable D call. The J call is doubtful: the DNA matches TRBJ2-7 better. The CDR3 contains 13 residues. Germline V lookup: CDR1 SGHRS, CDR2 YFSETQ. CDR3 sequence (DNA): TGCGCCAGCAGCTTGTCTGACGGGTACGAGCAGTACTTC. It codes for CASSLSDGYEQYF.

J is TRBJ2-6 and V is TRBV19, with no clear D. The CDR3 has 12 amino acids. Germline V gene lookup returns CDR1 LNHDA and CDR2 SQIVND (reference sequence). With 10 bases removed from V and 4 bases from J, the gap between germline ends came to 8 bases. The CDR3 is CATERGANVLTF. The CDR3 DNA is TGTGCCACCGAGCGAGGGGCCAACGTCCTGACTTTC.

The rearrangement joins TRBV7-9 to TRBJ2-1; 9 nucleotides agree with TRBD2. Germline V CDR1 and CDR2: SEHNR, FQNEAQ (reference sequence). With 1 base clipped from V and 1 base from J, the junction kept 11 bases outside the gene matches. The CDR3 spans 19 residues. The CDR3 is CASSLGGAGGRHSYNEQFF. CDR3 bases: TGTGCCAGCAGCTTAGGAGGAGCGGGAGGCCGCCATTCCTACAATGAGCAGTTCTTC.

On this clone: This CDR3 is also generated by other DNA sequences in the sample. V usage is TRBV5-1 and J usage is TRBJ2-7; a possible D gene is TRBD1 (6 bases). The CDR3 length is 12 residues. Germline V gene data show CDR1 as SGHRS and CDR2 as YFSETQ. Trimming removed 2 bases from V and 3 bases from J, with 6 bases in between. CDR3 in amino acids: CASSLQGYEQYF. For the CDR3, the DNA is TGCGCCAGCAGCTTACAGGGCTACGAGCAGTACTTC.

Worth noting for this clone: The junction differs from germline at one of its ends, possibly a read error. The same CDR3 arises from other DNA sequences in this sample as well. The chain recombines TRBV5-1 with TRBJ1-1, with D perhaps TRBD1 (6 bases). The V gene's germline CDR1 is SGHRS and CDR2 YFSETQ. This CDR3 comprises 18 residues. This CDR3 reads CASSLGAGTGSMNTEAFF. The CDR3 DNA reads TGCGCCAGCAGCCTGGGGGCGGGAACGGGATCTATGAACACTGAGGCTTTCTTT.

The chain links TRBV28 to TRBJ1-4, with D perhaps matching TRBD1 (5 bases). CDR1 is MDHEN, CDR2 SYDVKM, per germline. The V end was cut by 8 bases, the J end by 5 bases, with 12 bases between. The CDR3 has 13 amino acids. This CDR3 reads CASGGDPNEKLFF. The CDR3 DNA reads as TGTGCCAGCGGGGGGGATCCGAATGAAAAACTGTTTTTT. The variable domain in full, completed from reference TRBV28 and TRBJ1-4, reads DVKVTQSSRYLVKRTGEKVFLECVQDMDHENMFWYRQDPGLGLRLIYFSYDVKMKEKGDIPEGYSVSREKKERFSLILESASTNQTSMYLCASGGDPNEKLFFGSGTQLSVL.

This chain links TRBV11-3 with TRBJ1-4, with 7 nucleotides matching TRBD1. CDR1 is SGHNT, CDR2 YENEEA, per germline. The CDR3 loop spans 15 amino acids. The V gene end was trimmed by 5 bases and the J gene end by 7 bases; junction bases not matched to a gene: 10. The CDR3 protein is CASSTAGTVFEKLFF. CDR3 nucleotide sequence: TGTGCCAGCAGCACTGCCGGGACAGTTTTTGAAAAACTGTTTTTT.

V is TRBV11-2 and J is TRBJ2-1; 8 nucleotides match TRBD2. This CDR3 contains 16 residues. With 5 bases clipped from V and 0 bases from J, the junction kept 6 bases outside the gene matches. The germline gives CDR1 SGHAT, CDR2 FQNNGV. The CDR3 nucleotides read TGTGCCAGCAGCCCCATTAGCGGGAACTCCTACAATGAGCAGTTCTTC. Its protein product is CASSPISGNSYNEQFF. The full variable domain, its missing parts supplied by reference TRBV11-2 and TRBJ2-1, is EAGVAQSPRYKIIEKRQSVAFWCNPISGHATLYWYQQILGQGPKLLIQFQNNGVVDDSQLPKDRFSAERLKGVDSTLKIQPAKLEDSAVYLCASSPISGNSYNEQFFGPGTRLTVL.

V is TRBV29-1 and J is TRBJ2-7; the match to TRBD1 covers 7 bases. CDR1 and CDR2 (germline): SQVTM, ANQGSEA. This CDR3 is 14 amino acids long. With V trimmed by 4 bases and J by 3 bases, 9 bases remained unmatched. CDR3 bases: TGCAGCGTTGGTATGCAGGGGGTGGGCTACGAGCAGTACTTC. Translating it yields CSVGMQGVGYEQYF.

This clone was picked up a small number of times. The V call is TRBV6-1, the J call TRBJ1-1; weak D call: TRBD1 (6 bases). The CDR3 has 13 residues. The germline V and J ends were trimmed by 6 bases and 5 bases, with 13 bases remaining between them. Germline V gene lookup returns CDR1 MNHNS and CDR2 SASEGT. The CDR3 reads CASSWTVGTEAFF. In DNA form, the CDR3 reads TGTGCCAGCAGCTGGACAGTGGGGACTGAAGCTTTCTTT.

This chain connects TRBV28 to TRBJ2-7, with 10 bases matching TRBD2. Trimming took 4 bases from V and 3 from J; bases not matched to a gene: 3. The germline CDR1 and CDR2 sequences are MDHEN and SYDVKM. This CDR3 contains 14 residues. CDR3 amino acids: CASSWLAGDYEQYF. In nucleotides, the CDR3 is TGTGCCAGCAGTTGGCTAGCGGGAGACTACGAGCAGTACTTC.

V and J are TRBV7-8 and TRBJ1-2; TRBD1 aligns across 11 bases. J lost 4 bases, V lost 5 bases, and 15 bases had no gene match. CDR3 length: 18 amino acids. Germline V gives CDR1 SGHVS, CDR2 FQNEAQ. CDR3 sequence reads: CASSHGQGAVGGSYGYTF. CDR3 nucleotide sequence: TGTGCCAGCAGCCATGGACAGGGGGCGGTTGGTGGGAGCTATGGCTACACCTTC.

The genes are TRBV6-6 and TRBJ1-5; tentative D call: TRBD1 (5 bases). V dropped 8 bases and J dropped 5 bases, with 13 bases sitting between them. The germline gives CDR1 MNHNY, CDR2 SVGAGI (reference sequence). The CDR3 spans 13 residues. CDR3: CASGNRGDQPQHF. The CDR3 nucleotides read TGTGCCAGCGGTAATCGGGGGGATCAGCCCCAGCATTTT.

This chain joins TRBV7-2 and TRBJ2-3, with TRBD2 matching over 12 bases. The CDR3 totals 16 residues. V lost 5 bases to trimming and J lost 4 bases; unmatched junction nucleotides: 7. Germline values: CDR1 SGHTA, CDR2 FQGNSA. Here the CDR3 reads CASSTRLAGASDTQYF. CDR3 bases: TGTGCCAGCAGCACCCGACTAGCGGGAGCCTCAGATACGCAGTATTTT.

The chain recombines TRBV28 with TRBJ1-2; 11 positions match TRBD1. The V gene's germline CDR1 is MDHEN and CDR2 SYDVKM. The CDR3 covers 18 residues. After removal of 10 bases from V and 4 bases from J, the junction contained 20 bases not matched to a gene. The CDR3 loop is CATDLSPGTGGVGYGYTF. CDR3 nucleotide sequence: TGTGCCACCGACCTCTCCCCCGGGACAGGGGGGGTAGGCTATGGCTACACCTTC.